The text below deals with one T cell receptor (beta chain). Its target is unknown. The data are from a study of vaccination effects on CD4 cells after COVID-19. Viral peptide pool expansion of antigen-specific CD4+ T cells preceded sequencing in the ViraFEST assay. The authors isolated CD4+ T cells after 10 days of culture. Neither prior SARS-CoV-2 infection nor positive nucleocapsid antibodies were present in the vaccine recipients. The CDR3 length is 17 residues. V shed 0 bases and J 1 base; nucleotides not matched to a gene: 9. Germline V lookup: CDR1 SGHDT, CDR2 YYEEEE. Assay used: immunoSEQ multiplex PCR; TCRdb lists only in-frame clones, some missing. The data hold over 25,000 clones, with more than 65% observed a single time.

The receptor comes from a human donor who received a COVID-19 vaccine. The specimen was CD4+ T cells from PBMCs cultured with HCoV-NL63 spike peptides, collected before COVID-19 vaccination. V and J are TRBV5-6 and TRBJ1-1; 7 nucleotides align to TRBD1. The CDR3 spells CASSLDRGEVWNTEAFF. In DNA form, the CDR3 reads TGTGCCAGCAGCTTGGACAGGGGAGAAGTATGGAACACTGAAGCTTTCTTT.